The T cell receptor (beta chain) described here comes from a study of T-cell memory formation after mild COVID-19 (dated by TCRdb to about 2021). Notes on the research overall: TCR sequence clusters from the two donors were found to be largely donor specific. Longitudinal TCRalpha and TCRbeta repertoire sequencing tracked T-cell clones expanding and contracting after mild COVID-19 in a couple of donors. Two young, previously healthy adult volunteers made up the cohort, one male and one female.

Ficoll-Paque density gradient centrifugation was the method used to isolate PBMCs. TCRdb lists the instrument as Illumina NovaSeq 6000. TCRalpha and TCRbeta cDNA libraries were built by 5'RACE with constant-segment primers, adding sample barcodes and unique molecular identifiers. RNA was extracted from every sample with Trizol reagent. Libraries were amplified in two PCR steps, with a second sample barcode and Illumina TruSeq adapters added in the second step. Sequencing of libraries was performed on an Illumina NovaSeq with 2 x 150 bp paired-end reads. As for the authors' bioinformatics: Reads were demultiplexed and collapsed into UMI-guided consensus sequences with migec v1.2.7. Using mixcr v2.1.11, UMI consensuses were aligned to TRA and TRB V and J templates and then assembled into clonotypes. Clonotypes were classified as expanded or contracted when called significant by both edgeR and NoisET, with noise models trained on biological replicates. For edgeR calls, the cutoffs were a false discovery rate-adjusted p below 0.01 and a log2 fold-change threshold of 1. As an exploratory analysis of dynamics, max-normalized trajectories of the 1000 most abundant clonotypes were examined with PCA combined with hierarchical clustering. Separately sequenced CD4+ and CD8+ repertoires were used to assign the CD4 or CD8 phenotype of responding clones. Starting from the raw public reads, TCRdb applied fastp trimming at Q25, assembled clones with MiXCR and retained in-frame beta chains. Rows are combined by CDR3 protein, so each entry shows the most common genes and DNA. Here the V and J calls rest on TCRdb's processing, not on the authors' analysis. The sample table shows 470,000 or so distinct CDR3 sequences, and roughly 25% are seen once. The ten largest clones capture around 13% of the sample.

With respect to this clonotype: The antigen it recognizes is unknown. No base quality information exists; no much larger clone differs at one position.

CDR1 SNHLY and CDR2 FYNNEI are derived from the germline V gene. V lost 7 bases and J lost 2 bases; the stretch between them is 15 bases long. The CDR3 sequence holds 16 residues, the cysteine and phenylalanine included. CDR3 DNA is the only sequence kept; it has 48 bases, read in frame from the first base. The full study reports these points: Contracting CD4+ clones turned up mainly in the CM and EM memory subsets, whereas EMRA was where CD8+ clones were enriched. The detection of some responding clones in pre-infection memory suggests that pre-existing cross-reactive memory T cells joined the SARS-CoV-2 response. SARS-CoV-2 specificity was not confirmed for the second-wave clones peaking on day 37. The study covered only a couple of mild cases, and larger cohorts including severe cases with pre-infection samples were considered necessary. From day 15 to 85, contracting clones showed balanced CD4/CD8 phenotypes, whereas a second wave of clones that expanded from day 15 to 37 leaned towards CD4+.

This receptor was obtained from an adult woman who had mild COVID-19 (a few samples of this study predate the infection). The sample titles of this study are shuffled in the database, so cell type and time point are left out; the donor was told from shared clones. The sample consisted of PBMCs or a T cell subset sorted from them (not recorded which). The chain is assembled from TRBV2 and TRBJ2-6; 5 matching bases give a weak D call of TRBD1. The CDR3 in this case is CASNRQGTTGANVLTF. The DNA sequence is as follows: TGTGCCAGCAACAGGCAGGGAACGACTGGGGCCAACGTCCTGACTTTC.